The T cell receptor beta chain under discussion was sequenced for a study of control samples from healthy donors and cancer patients. V gave up 3 bases and J gave up 7 bases, with 16 bases separating them. The CDR3 is 15 residues long. Germline V gene lookup returns CDR1 MNHEY and CDR2 SMNVEV (reference sequence). Assay used: immunoSEQ multiplex PCR; TCRdb lists only in-frame clones, some missing. Of 150,000 to 180,000 clones listed, 94% are singletons. The TCR originated in a man aged 35-49 years in good health. Sample: blood. The chain uses TRBV27 and TRBJ2-1; D possibly corresponds to TRBD2 (6 bases). CDR3 residues: CASSFPGLPMNEQFF. CDR3 bases: TGTGCCAGCAGTTTCCCGGGACTCCCAATGAATGAGCAGTTCTTC.